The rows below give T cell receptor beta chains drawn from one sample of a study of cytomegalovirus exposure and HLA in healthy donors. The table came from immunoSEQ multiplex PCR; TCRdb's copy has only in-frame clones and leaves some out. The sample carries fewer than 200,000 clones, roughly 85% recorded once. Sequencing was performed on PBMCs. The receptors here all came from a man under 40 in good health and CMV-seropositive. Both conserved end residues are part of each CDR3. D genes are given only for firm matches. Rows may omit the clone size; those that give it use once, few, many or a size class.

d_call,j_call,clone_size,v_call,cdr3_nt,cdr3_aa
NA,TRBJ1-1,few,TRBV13,TGTGCCAGCAGCTTTGACAGGAACACTGAAGCTTTCTTT,CASSFDRNTEAFF
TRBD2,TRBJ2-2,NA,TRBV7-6,TGTGCCAGCAGCTTTGGACTAGCGGGATCCGGGGAGCTGTTTTTT,CASSFGLAGSGELFF
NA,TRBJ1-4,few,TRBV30,TGTGCCTGGAGTAGGCAGGCGGGGGAAAAACTGTTTTTT,CAWSRQAGEKLFF
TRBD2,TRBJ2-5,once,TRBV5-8,TGTGCCAGCAGCTCCCAGCGGGGCCTAGAGACCCAGTACTTC,CASSSQRGLETQYF
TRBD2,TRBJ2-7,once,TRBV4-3,TGCGCCAGCAGCCAAGATTTGGGGGGGTACGAGCAGTACTTC,CASSQDLGGYEQYF
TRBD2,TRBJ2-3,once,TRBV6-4,TGTGCCAGCAGCCCTAGCGGGGGCACAGATACGCAGTATTTT,CASSPSGGTDTQYF
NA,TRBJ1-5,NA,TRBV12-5,TGTGCTAGTGGTTTGGACAGGCCCCAGCATTTT,CASGLDRPQHF
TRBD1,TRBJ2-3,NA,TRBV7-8,TGTGCCAGCAGCTTGTTACAGGGGCCCGATACGCAGTATTTT,CASSLLQGPDTQYF
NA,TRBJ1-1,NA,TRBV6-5,TGTGCCAGCAGGGACATTACCTCTGAAGCTTTCTTT,CASRDITSEAFF
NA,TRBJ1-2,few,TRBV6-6,TGTGCCAGCAGTTACGAGTCTCCAGGGCCTAACTATGGCTACACCTTC,CASSYESPGPNYGYTF
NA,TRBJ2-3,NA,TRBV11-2,TGTGCCAGCAGCTTAGATAGCGGATTCACAGATACGCAGTATTTT,CASSLDSGFTDTQYF
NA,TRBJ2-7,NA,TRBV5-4,TGTGCCAGCAGCTTCTTGCGGAGCTCCTACGAGCAGTACTTC,CASSFLRSSYEQYF
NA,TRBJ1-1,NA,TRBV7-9,TGTTCCAGCAGCAGGGGAGGGTTGGGCACTGAAGCTTTCTTT,CSSSRGGLGTEAFF
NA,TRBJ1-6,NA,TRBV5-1,TGCGCCAGCAGCCCACAGGGCCAGAATTCACCCCTCCACTTT,CASSPQGQNSPLHF
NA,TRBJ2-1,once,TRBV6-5,TGTGCCAGCAGTTACGGGGAGCCGTCCTACAATGAGCAGTTCTTC,CASSYGEPSYNEQFF
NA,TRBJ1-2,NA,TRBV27,TGTGCCAGCAGTTTAAACTCACTCGGGACAACTAACTATGGCTACACCTTC,CASSLNSLGTTNYGYTF
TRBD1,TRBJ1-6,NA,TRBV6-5,TGTGCCAGCAGTTACACGGGACAGCCCAATTCACCCCTCCACTTT,CASSYTGQPNSPLHF
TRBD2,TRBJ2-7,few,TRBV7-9,TGTGCCAGCAGCCCGACTAGCGGGAGAAAATACGAGCAGTACTTC,CASSPTSGRKYEQYF
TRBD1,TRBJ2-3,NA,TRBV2,TGTGCCAGCAGTGACGACAGGGCAGGAACAGGTACGCAGTATTTT,CASSDDRAGTGTQYF
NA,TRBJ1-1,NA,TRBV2,TGTGCCAGCAGTGTACAGGGAAACACTGAAGCTTTCTTT,CASSVQGNTEAFF
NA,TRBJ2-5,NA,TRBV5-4,TGTGCCAGCAGCCCGAGCGGCAAAAGGCACCAAGAGACCCAGTACTTC,CASSPSGKRHQETQYF
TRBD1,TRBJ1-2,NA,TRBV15,TGTGCCACCAGTACAGGGACAGGTCGGTATGGCTACACCTTC,CATSTGTGRYGYTF
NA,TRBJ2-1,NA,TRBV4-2,TGTGCCAGCAGCCAACAATACAATGAGCAGTTCTTC,CASSQQYNEQFF
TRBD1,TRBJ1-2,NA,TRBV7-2,TGTGCCAGCAGCTTCGGAGGGACAGGGGGTGCCTATGGCTACACCTTC,CASSFGGTGGAYGYTF
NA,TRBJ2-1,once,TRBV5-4,TGTGCCAGCAGGCCACTAGACGGGTTTAACAATGAGCAGTTCTTC,CASRPLDGFNNEQFF
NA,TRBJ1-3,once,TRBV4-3,TGCGCCAGCAGCCAAGATCGGGCAGGGCGCTCTTACTCTGGAAACACCATATATTTT,CASSQDRAGRSYSGNTIYF
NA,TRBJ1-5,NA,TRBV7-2,TGTGCCAGCAGCCCTCACAACCAGCCCCAGCATTTT,CASSPHNQPQHF
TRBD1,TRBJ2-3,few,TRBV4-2,TGTGCCAGCAGCCCACGCCTCAGGGACAGGGGCACAGATACGCAGTATTTT,CASSPRLRDRGTDTQYF
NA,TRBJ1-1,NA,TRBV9,TGTGCCAGCAGCCGGGGGGGGGTCACTGAAGCTTTCTTT,CASSRGGVTEAFF
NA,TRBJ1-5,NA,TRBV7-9,TGTTCCAGCAGCTCCAGGGATTCGGGCAATCAGCCCCAGCATTTT,CSSSSRDSGNQPQHF
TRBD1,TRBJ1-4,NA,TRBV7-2,TGTGCCAGCAGACGACCAGGGGGCGGTGAAAAACTGTTTTTT,CASRRPGGGEKLFF
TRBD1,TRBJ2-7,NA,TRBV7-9,TGTGCCAGCAGCCCCGGGACAGCCGAGCAGTACTTC,CASSPGTAEQYF
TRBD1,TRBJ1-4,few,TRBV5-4,TGTGCCAGCCGACAGGGGACTAATGAAAAACTGTTTTTT,CASRQGTNEKLFF
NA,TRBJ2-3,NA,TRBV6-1,TGTGCCAGCATTCTTAGCAGGGCTTTCACAGATACGCAGTATTTT,CASILSRAFTDTQYF
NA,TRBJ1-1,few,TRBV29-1,TGCAGCGTTGGGAAGGACTGGGAGAAGGATGAAGCTTTCTTT,CSVGKDWEKDEAFF
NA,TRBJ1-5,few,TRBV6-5,TGTGCCAGCAGCGATCCTACAGGGCCCCAGCATTTT,CASSDPTGPQHF
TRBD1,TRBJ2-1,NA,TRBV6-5,TGTGCCAGCAGCCTACAGGGGTATGAGCAGTTCTTC,CASSLQGYEQFF
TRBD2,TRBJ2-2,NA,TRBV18,TGTGCCAGCTCACCAGATCTAGCGGGATCCGGGGAGCTGTTTTTT,CASSPDLAGSGELFF
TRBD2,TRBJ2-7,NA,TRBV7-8,TGTGCCAGCAGCGTCTTAGCGGGAGTTTCCTACGAGCAGTACTTC,CASSVLAGVSYEQYF
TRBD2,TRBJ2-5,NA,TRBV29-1,TGCAGCGTTGTCGGGGGAGGGGAGACCCAGTACTTC,CSVVGGGETQYF
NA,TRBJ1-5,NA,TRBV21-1,TGTGCCAGCAGTCCAACAGGGGGAAATCAGCCCCAGCATTTT,CASSPTGGNQPQHF
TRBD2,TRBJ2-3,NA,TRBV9,TGTGCCAGCAGCGTGGGCGGGAGCATGAATACGCAGTATTTT,CASSVGGSMNTQYF
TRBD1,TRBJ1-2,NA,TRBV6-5,TGTGCCAGCAGTTACTCCGGACAGGGAAACTATGGCTACACCTTC,CASSYSGQGNYGYTF
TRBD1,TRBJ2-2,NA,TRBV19,TGTGCCATAAGTAGTATACGTGAAGGGGGCGTCGGGGAGCTGTTTTTT,CAISSIREGGVGELFF
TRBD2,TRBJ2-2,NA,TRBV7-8,TGTGCCACGGACGGCTCCGGGACTAGCGGGAGGGGCACCGGGGAGCTGTTTTTT,CATDGSGTSGRGTGELFF
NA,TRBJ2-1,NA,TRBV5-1,TGCGCCAGCAGCTCGATGCCCGGGGATGGTGAGCAGTTCTTC,CASSSMPGDGEQFF
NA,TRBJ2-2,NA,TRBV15,TGTGCCACAACGCCGGGACTCACGAGGACCGGGGAGCTGTTTTTT,CATTPGLTRTGELFF
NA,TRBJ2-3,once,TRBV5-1,TGCGCCAGCAGCTTAGGCGGGATCACAGATACGCAGTATTTT,CASSLGGITDTQYF
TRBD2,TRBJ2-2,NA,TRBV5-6,TGTGCCAGCAGCTTTGGGGGGGGAACCGGGGAGCTGTTTTTT,CASSFGGGTGELFF